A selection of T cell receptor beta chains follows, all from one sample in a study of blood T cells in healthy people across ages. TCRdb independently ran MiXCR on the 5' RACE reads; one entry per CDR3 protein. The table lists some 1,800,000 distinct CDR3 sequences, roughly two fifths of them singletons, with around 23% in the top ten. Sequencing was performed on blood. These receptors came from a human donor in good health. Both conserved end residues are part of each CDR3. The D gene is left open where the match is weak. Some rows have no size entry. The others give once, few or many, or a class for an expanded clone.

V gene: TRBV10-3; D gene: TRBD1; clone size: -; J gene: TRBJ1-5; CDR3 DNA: TGTGCCATCAGTGACGGGACAGGGTATCAGCCCCAGCATTTT; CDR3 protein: CAISDGTGYQPQHF
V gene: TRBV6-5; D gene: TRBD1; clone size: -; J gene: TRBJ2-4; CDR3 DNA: TGTGCCAGCAGACCTCCGGGACAGGTAAAAGAGCAGTACTTC; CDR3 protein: CASRPPGQVKEQYF
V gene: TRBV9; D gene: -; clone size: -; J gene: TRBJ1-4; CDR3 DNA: TGTGCCAGCAGCGTAGGATTTGGGGCAACTAATGAAAAACTGTTTTTT; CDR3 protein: CASSVGFGATNEKLFF
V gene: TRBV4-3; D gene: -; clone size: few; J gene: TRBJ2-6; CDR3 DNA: TGCGCCAGCAGCCAGATCGGGTCTGGGGCCAACGTCCTGACTTTC; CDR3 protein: CASSQIGSGANVLTF
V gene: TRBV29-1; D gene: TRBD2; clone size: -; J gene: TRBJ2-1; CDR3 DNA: TGCAGCGTAATAGCGGGGGGGCCCTACAATGAGCAGTTCTTC; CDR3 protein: CSVIAGGPYNEQFF
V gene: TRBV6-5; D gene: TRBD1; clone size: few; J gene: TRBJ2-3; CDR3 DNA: TGTGCCAGCAGTTTCACGGGACACCCCCAGACAGGGTCGGGCACAGATACGCAGTATTTT; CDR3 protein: CASSFTGHPQTGSGTDTQYF
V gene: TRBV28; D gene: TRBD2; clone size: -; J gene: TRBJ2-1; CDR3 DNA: TGTGCCAGCAGTTCTAGCGGGGGGTTGAATGAGCAGTTCTTC; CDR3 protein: CASSSSGGLNEQFF
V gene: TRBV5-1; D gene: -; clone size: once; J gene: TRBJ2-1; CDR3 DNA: TGCGCCAGCAGCGAACGACTGTACCAAGAGACCCAGTTCTTC; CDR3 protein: CASSERLYQETQFF
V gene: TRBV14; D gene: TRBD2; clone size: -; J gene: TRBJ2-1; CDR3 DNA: TGTGCCAGCAGCCCCCTGCGGGGGGGCCCCTACAATGAGCAGTTCTTC; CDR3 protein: CASSPLRGGPYNEQFF
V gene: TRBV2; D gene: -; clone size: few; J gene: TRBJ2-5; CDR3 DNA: TGTGCCAGCAGTGTGTACGGGACACCTCAAGAGACCCAGTACTTC; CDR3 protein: CASSVYGTPQETQYF
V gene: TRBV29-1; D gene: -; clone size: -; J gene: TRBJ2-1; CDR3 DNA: TGCAGCGTTGAAGACCTTCTACTGGGAAAATTGGACAATGAGCAGTTCTTC; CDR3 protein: CSVEDLLLGKLDNEQFF
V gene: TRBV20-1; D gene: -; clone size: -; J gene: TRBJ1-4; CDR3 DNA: TGCAGTGCTAGAGATCGGGCCAGGCCCCCCGAGAAGGTGTTTTTT; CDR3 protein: CSARDRARPPEKVFF
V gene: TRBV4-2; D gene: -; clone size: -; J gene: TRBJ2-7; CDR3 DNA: TGTGCCAGCAGCCAAGAGTGGGGGGACCCCCCTCCAAACGAGCAGTACTTC; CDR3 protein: CASSQEWGDPPPNEQYF
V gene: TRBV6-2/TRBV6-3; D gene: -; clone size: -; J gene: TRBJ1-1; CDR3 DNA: TGTGCCAGCAGTATCCGACAGATATTGTTGAACACTGAAGCTTTCTTT; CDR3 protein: CASSIRQILLNTEAFF
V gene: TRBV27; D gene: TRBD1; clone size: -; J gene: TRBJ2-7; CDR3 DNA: TGTGCCAGCAGTTTCGACAGGGTCCACGAGCAGTACTTC; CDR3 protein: CASSFDRVHEQYF
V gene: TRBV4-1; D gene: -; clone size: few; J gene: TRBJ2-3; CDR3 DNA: TGCGCCAGCAGCCAACAGGGTCGGCCAGATACGCAGTATTTT; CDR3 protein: CASSQQGRPDTQYF
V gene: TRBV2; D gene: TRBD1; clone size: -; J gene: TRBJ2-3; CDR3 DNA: TGTGCCAGCAGTTGGACAGGGCATTCGGATACGCAGTATTTT; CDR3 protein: CASSWTGHSDTQYF
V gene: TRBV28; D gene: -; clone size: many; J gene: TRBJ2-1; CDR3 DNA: TGCGCCAGCAGCTTTGGGGGGTACAATGAGCAGTTCTTC; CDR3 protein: CASSFGGYNEQFF
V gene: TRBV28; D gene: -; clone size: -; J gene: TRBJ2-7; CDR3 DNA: TGTGCCAGCAGTTTAAATAACCACGAGCAGTACTTC; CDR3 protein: CASSLNNHEQYF
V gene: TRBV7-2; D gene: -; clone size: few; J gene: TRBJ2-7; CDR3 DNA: TGTGCCAGCAGCTTAAGATTTATAACCTACGAGCAGTACTTC; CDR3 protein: CASSLRFITYEQYF
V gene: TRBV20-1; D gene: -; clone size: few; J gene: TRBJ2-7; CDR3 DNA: TGCAGTGCTCACCCCGTGGTCGAGCAGTACTTC; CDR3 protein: CSAHPVVEQYF
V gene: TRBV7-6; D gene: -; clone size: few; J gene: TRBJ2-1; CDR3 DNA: TGTGCCAGCAGCGCGCAACCTCGTACCCAGGGCCCCTACAATGAGCAGTTCTTC; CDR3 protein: CASSAQPRTQGPYNEQFF
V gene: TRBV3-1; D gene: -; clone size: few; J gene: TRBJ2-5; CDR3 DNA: TGTGCCAGCAGCCAAGAATGGGTCCAAGAGACCCAGTACTTC; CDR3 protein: CASSQEWVQETQYF
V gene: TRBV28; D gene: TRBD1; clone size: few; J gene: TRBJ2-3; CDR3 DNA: TGTGCCAGCAGTCCCCGGGGGACAGGGGGAATGGATACGCAGTATTTT; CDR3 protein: CASSPRGTGGMDTQYF
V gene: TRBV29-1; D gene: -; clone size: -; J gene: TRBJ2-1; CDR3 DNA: TGCAGCGTTGTCCCGACAAACAGTGAGCAGTTCTTC; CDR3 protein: CSVVPTNSEQFF
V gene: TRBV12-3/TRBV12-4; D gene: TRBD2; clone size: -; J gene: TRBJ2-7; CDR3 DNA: TGTGCCAGCAGACCCCTAGCGGACTCCTACGAGCAGTACTTC; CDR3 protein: CASRPLADSYEQYF